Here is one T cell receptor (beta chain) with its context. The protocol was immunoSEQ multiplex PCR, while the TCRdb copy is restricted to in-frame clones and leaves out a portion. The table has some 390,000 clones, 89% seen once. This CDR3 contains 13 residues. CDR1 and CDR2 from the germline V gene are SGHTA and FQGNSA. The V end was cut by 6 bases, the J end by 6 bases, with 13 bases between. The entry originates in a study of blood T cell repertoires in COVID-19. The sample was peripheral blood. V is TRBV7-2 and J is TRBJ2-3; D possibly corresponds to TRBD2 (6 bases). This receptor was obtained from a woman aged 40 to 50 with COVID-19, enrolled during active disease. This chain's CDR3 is CASSPEGPDTQYF. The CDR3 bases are TGTGCCAGCAGTCCGGAGGGCCCCGATACGCAGTATTTT.